This is a list of T cell receptor beta chains from one sample in a study of T cell responses to AZD1222 COVID-19 vaccine. Sequencing used immunoSEQ multiplex PCR; TCRdb keeps in-frame clones, though not all of them. Of roughly 34,000 clones listed, approximately 88% are singletons. The sample in question was peripheral blood, obtained on day 0 of AZD1222 vaccination. All receptors derive from an adult in good health. Each CDR3 is given with its conserved first and last residue. The D gene is left open where the match is weak. Clone size, where shown, is once, few, many, or a class for clones that have expanded.

size | length | J | D | V | CDR3 | DNA
NA | 12 | TRBJ2-2 | NA | TRBV5-6 | CASNRLVGELFF | TGTGCCAGCAACCGACTAGTGGGGGAGCTGTTTTTT
NA | 14 | TRBJ2-7 | TRBD1 | TRBV2 | CASSGQGPPYEQYF | TGTGCCAGCAGTGGACAGGGGCCCCCCTACGAGCAGTACTTC
NA | 13 | TRBJ1-1 | NA | TRBV10-1 | CASSGSLNTEAFF | TGCGCCAGCAGCGGGTCCTTGAACACTGAAGCTTTCTTT
NA | 16 | TRBJ2-5 | TRBD1 | TRBV2 | CASSEAGAGGQETQYF | TGTGCCAGCAGTGAAGCAGGGGCAGGGGGACAAGAGACCCAGTACTTC
once | 15 | TRBJ2-3 | TRBD2 | TRBV6-5 | CASRLAGGGTDTQYF | TGTGCCAGCAGACTAGCGGGGGGCGGGACAGATACGCAGTATTTT
NA | 16 | TRBJ1-6 | NA | TRBV7-2 | CASSLTSSSYNSPLHF | TGTGCCAGCAGCCTTACTTCGAGCTCCTATAATTCACCCCTCCACTTT
NA | 14 | TRBJ1-1 | TRBD1 | TRBV2 | CASGRGQLNTEAFF | TGTGCCAGCGGGAGGGGACAGCTGAACACTGAAGCTTTCTTT
NA | 14 | TRBJ2-3 | NA | TRBV5-4 | CASSLRGALDTQYF | TGTGCCAGCAGCTTAAGAGGGGCTTTAGATACGCAGTATTTT
NA | 13 | TRBJ1-6 | NA | TRBV2 | CASGRDYNSPLHF | TGTGCCAGCGGCAGGGACTATAATTCACCCCTCCACTTT
NA | 18 | TRBJ2-7 | NA | TRBV6-1 | CASSEPTVSGPLSYEQYF | TGTGCCAGCAGTGAACCGACAGTTTCGGGACCTCTCTCCTACGAGCAGTACTTC
NA | 12 | TRBJ1-6 | NA | TRBV18 | CASSQDNSPLHF | TGTGCCAGCTCCCAAGATAATTCACCCCTCCACTTT